The 16 T cell receptor beta chains given below trace back to one sample, sequenced in a study of cytomegalovirus exposure and HLA in healthy donors. Researchers ran the PCR with 60 Vbeta and 13 Jbeta primers. Method: immunoSEQ multiplex PCR; TCRdb's copy keeps in-frame clones and lacks some. Of roughly 120,000 clones in the sample, around four fifths are singletons; the top ten hold about 10%. The sequenced sample consisted of PBMCs. The receptors were gathered from a male donor in good health and CMV-seropositive.

There are a few counts of this clone. The chain employs TRBV30 and TRBJ2-1; D perhaps matches TRBD2 (5 bases). Looked up from germline, CDR1 is GTSNPN and CDR2 is SVGIG (reference sequence). CDR3 length: 14 residues. Trimming stripped 5 bases from V and 1 base from J, with 12 bases between. The CDR3 spells CAWGESSSYNEQFF. CDR3 DNA: TGTGCCTGGGGGGAGAGCTCATCCTACAATGAGCAGTTCTTC.

In this sample, this clone turned up once. The V call is TRBV28, the J call TRBJ2-3; 16 bases line up with TRBD2. The V gene end was trimmed by 2 bases and the J gene end by 11 bases; junction bases not matched to a gene: 13. CDR1 and CDR2 (germline): MDHEN, SYDVKM. CDR3 length: 18 residues. The chain's CDR3 is CASSLTPGTSGRAQGQYF. The CDR3 DNA is TGTGCCAGCAGTTTAACCCCAGGGACTAGCGGGAGGGCCCAGGGGCAGTATTTT. The full variable domain, with the rest looked up from reference TRBV28 and TRBJ2-3, is DVKVTQSSRYLVKRTGEKVFLECVQDMDHENMFWYRQDPGLGLRLIYFSYDVKMKEKGDIPEGYSVSREKKERFSLILESASTNQTSMYLCASSLTPGTSGRAQGQYFGPGTRLTVL.

This chain connects TRBV19 to TRBJ2-7; D might be TRBD1 (6 bases). The germline gives CDR1 LNHDA, CDR2 SQIVND (reference sequence). Trimming pared 3 bases from V and 4 bases from J, leaving 10 bases between. The CDR3 covers 13 residues. DNA for the CDR3: TGTGCCAGTAGTATTTCTACAGGGTACGAGCAGTACTTC. Translated, it gives CASSISTGYEQYF.

DNA of the CDR3: TGTGCCAGCAGTTTTGGACAGGGACTCAATCAGCCCCAGCATTTT. Its protein is CASSFGQGLNQPQHF. The gene calls are TRBV27 and TRBJ1-5; 8 nucleotides match TRBD1. Germline V gene data show CDR1 as MNHEY and CDR2 as SMNVEV (reference sequence). There are 15 residues in the CDR3. The V segment lost 3 bases and the J segment 3 bases; nucleotides outside the gene matches: 4.

This chain joins TRBV10-3 and TRBJ2-5, with a tentative D call TRBD2 (7 bases). The V gene lost 2 bases and the J gene lost 5 bases, with 12 bases spanning the gap. The germline V gene has CDR1 ENHRY and CDR2 SYGVKD. The CDR3 runs to 14 residues. The CDR3 reads CAISEGRGGETQYF. The DNA of the CDR3 is TGTGCCATCAGTGAGGGGAGGGGGGGGGAGACCCAGTACTTC.

The CDR3 nucleotides read TGTGCCAGTAGCAAGGGGCCCCAGAGTAACTATGGCTACACCTTC. Amino acids: CASSKGPQSNYGYTF. This chain uses TRBV19 with TRBJ1-2, with D maybe TRBD1 (5 bases). V shed 6 bases and J shed 1 base, with 15 bases lying between them. CDR3 length: 15 amino acids. CDR1 and CDR2 (germline): LNHDA, SQIVND (reference sequence).

CDR3 DNA: TGTGCCAGCCTAGGGGGGGATCTGGCCCTCTATGGCTACACCTTC. Translated: CASLGGDLALYGYTF. This chain joins TRBV6-4 and TRBJ1-2; D might be TRBD1 (6 bases). The germline gives CDR1 MRHNA, CDR2 SNTAGT. Trimming cost V 8 bases and J 4 bases, with 20 bases left between them. The CDR3 spans 15 residues.

This chain connects TRBV28 to TRBJ2-7; D is unresolved. The CDR3 is 15 residues long. Germline V gives CDR1 MDHEN, CDR2 SYDVKM. Deletions cut 6 bases from V and 3 bases from J, with 18 bases between. This CDR3 is CASSSRNSRGYEQYF. The CDR3 DNA reads as TGTGCCAGCAGCTCCCGCAACTCCAGAGGCTACGAGCAGTACTTC.

The chain couples TRBV4-2 to TRBJ2-7; perhaps TRBD2 as D (7 bases). V lost 0 bases to trimming and J lost 3 bases, with 21 bases between them. Germline CDR1 LGHNA, CDR2 YNFKEQ. The length of the CDR3 is 18 residues. Written as DNA, the CDR3 is TGTGCCAGCAGCCAAGAGAGACAGGATGGAGCGGGATTCTACGAGCAGTACTTC. Amino acids: CASSQERQDGAGFYEQYF.

The gene calls are TRBV7-3 and TRBJ2-7; 8 bases are a match to TRBD1. Germline CDR1 SGHTA, CDR2 FQGTGA. Trimming removed 5 bases from V and 4 bases from J; junction bases left unmatched: 7. The CDR3 totals 14 residues. Written as DNA, the CDR3 is TGTGCCAGCAGCCCAGGGGGCGCCAATTACGAGCAGTACTTC. Translated, it gives CASSPGGANYEQYF.

The genes are TRBV7-9 and TRBJ2-1; 11 bases are shared with TRBD2. V lost 2 bases, J lost 5 bases, and 5 bases stayed unmatched. Germline values: CDR1 SEHNR, CDR2 FQNEAQ (reference sequence). This CDR3 is built from 16 residues. The CDR3 loop reads CASSLLAGGPNNEQFF. For the CDR3, the DNA is TGTGCCAGCAGCTTATTAGCGGGAGGGCCGAACAATGAGCAGTTCTTC.

The gene calls are TRBV6-1 and TRBJ2-7; perhaps TRBD2 as D (5 bases). There are 13 residues in the CDR3. The V end was cut by 2 bases, the J end by 12 bases, with 17 bases between. Germline CDR1 MNHNS, CDR2 SASEGT. CDR3 amino acids: CASSERPPGVWYF. CDR3 sequence (DNA): TGTGCCAGCAGTGAACGGCCACCCGGGGTCTGGTACTTC.

This chain connects TRBV5-4 to TRBJ1-2; 9 bases agree with TRBD1. The germline CDR1 and CDR2 sequences are SGHNT and YYREEE (reference sequence). This CDR3 is built from 17 residues. J was trimmed by 3 bases and V by 0 bases; bases with no gene match: 9. For the CDR3, the DNA is TGTGCCAGCAGCTTGGACCGGGACAGGGATCTGTACTATGGCTACACCTTC. Its protein is CASSLDRDRDLYYGYTF.

The rearrangement uses TRBV11-3 and TRBJ2-1, with D perhaps matching TRBD2 (6 bases). The length of the CDR3 is 14 residues. V gave up 8 bases and J gave up 0 bases, with 11 bases separating them. From germline, CDR1 is SGHNT and CDR2 YENEEA. The CDR3 loop reads CASGAGSSYNEQFF. For the CDR3, the DNA is TGTGCCAGCGGGGCGGGGAGCTCCTACAATGAGCAGTTCTTC. The full variable domain, in which reference TRBV11-3 and TRBJ2-1 provide the parts outside the CDR3, is EAGVVQSPRYKIIEKKQPVAFWCNPISGHNTLYWYLQNLGQGPELLIRYENEEAVDDSQLPKDRFSAERLKGVDSTLKIQPAELGDSAVYLCASGAGSSYNEQFFGPGTRLTVL.

In its sample, this clone was seen once. The chain links TRBV4-1 to TRBJ2-7; unclear D gene. Between the trimmed V and J ends, which lost 1 base and 2 bases, there was a span of 9 bases. The CDR3 is 14 amino acids. Germline CDR1 MGHRA, CDR2 YSYEKL. DNA of the CDR3: TGCGCCAGCAGCCAAGTCGACAATACCTACGAGCAGTACTTC. Translated: CASSQVDNTYEQYF.

This clone was seen a handful of times. V gene TRBV7-9 combines with J gene TRBJ2-3, with D possibly matching TRBD2 (6 bases). With 5 bases removed from V and 0 bases from J, the gap between germline ends came to 15 bases. Germline values: CDR1 SEHNR, CDR2 FQNEAQ (reference sequence). This CDR3 region has 16 residues. This CDR3 reads CASSLPGTASTDTQYF. In DNA form, the CDR3 reads TGTGCCAGCAGCCTGCCAGGGACTGCAAGCACAGATACGCAGTATTTT.